The 12 T cell receptor beta chains below were found in one sample sequenced in a study of T cells in Graves' hyperthyroidism and ophthalmopathy. Amplification yielded TCR beta CDR3 regions, with RNA transcripts as the source. With the HTBI primer set, the TCR CDR3 went through a first round of RT-PCR. TCRdb re-called the multiplex PCR reads through MiXCR, storing one row per CDR3 protein. The profile covers a few hundred thousand distinct CDR3 sequences, with approximately 13% appearing a single time and approximately 35% taken by the ten largest. The source material was blood. Receptor source: a woman aged 40 to 55 with Graves' ophthalmopathy.

As concerns this clonotype: Just one base apart from a much larger clone, this may be a read error. The J gene is TRBJ2-1, the V gene TRBV7-9; D is unclear. The germline V gene encodes CDR1 SEHNR and CDR2 FQNEAQ (reference sequence). The CDR3 runs to 13 residues. In DNA form, the CDR3 reads TGTGCCAACAGCCCGCCCAACTACAATGAGCAGTTCTTC. Translating gives CANSPPNYNEQFF. Drawing the rest from reference TRBV7-9 and TRBJ2-1, the complete variable domain is DTGVSQNPRHKITKRGQNVTFRCDPISEHNRLYWYRQTLGQGPEFLTYFQNEAQLEKSRLLSDRFSAERPKGSFSTLEIQRTEQGDSAMYLCANSPPNYNEQFFGPGTRLTVL.

The V call is TRBV18, the J call TRBJ2-1; D unresolved. Germline V gene lookup returns CDR1 KGHSH and CDR2 LQKENI. Trimming left V 6 bases short and J 5 bases short, with 14 bases between. This CDR3 spans 14 amino acids. CDR3 sequence reads: CASSLGYQNNEQFF. CDR3 sequence (DNA): TGTGCCAGCTCCCTAGGGTACCAGAACAATGAGCAGTTCTTC.

This clonotype has at least ten counts. This sequence joins TRBV20-1 and TRBJ1-2; 7 bases are shared with TRBD1. V dropped 3 bases and J dropped 4; count of bases not matched to a gene: 8. The CDR3 has 14 residues. Germline V gene data show CDR1 as DFQATT and CDR2 as SNEGSKA (reference sequence). In DNA form, the CDR3 reads TGCAGTGCTAGGGAGGGGGCGATGGGCTATGGCTACACCTTC. It yields the protein CSAREGAMGYGYTF.

CDR3 loop: CASSPGVVSPLHF. The CDR3 DNA follows: TGTGCCAGCAGCCCAGGGGTGGTTTCACCCCTCCACTTT. The J gene is TRBJ1-6, the V gene TRBV2, with a tentative D call TRBD1 (6 bases). There are 13 residues in the CDR3. Between the trimmed V and J ends, which lost 6 bases and 9 bases, there was a span of 12 bases. CDR1 and CDR2 from the germline V gene are SNHLY and FYNNEI.

This clonotype was counted at least ten times. The V call is TRBV28, the J call TRBJ1-6; the D gene is possibly TRBD1 (6 bases). Trimming stripped 4 bases from V and 3 bases from J, with 19 bases between. Germline CDR1 MDHEN, CDR2 SYDVKM. This CDR3 contains 18 residues. The CDR3 region has the DNA TGTGCCAGCAGTTCATACCCAGGACAGAAAAGCTATAATTCACCCCTCCACTTT. Its protein is CASSSYPGQKSYNSPLHF.

Many counts were recorded for this clonotype. V is TRBV6-1 and J is TRBJ2-1, with 12 bases fitting TRBD2. CDR1 is MNHNS, CDR2 SASEGT, per germline. This CDR3 is built from 17 residues. The trim removed 4 bases at V and 6 bases at J, leaving 10 bases unmatched. CDR3 protein: CASSAPRLAGAVNEQFF. In nucleotides, the CDR3 is TGTGCCAGCAGTGCCCCCAGACTAGCGGGAGCGGTCAATGAGCAGTTCTTC.

Ten or more counts support this clonotype. This chain links TRBV19 with TRBJ2-3; no clear D. V lost 3 bases, J lost 0 bases, and 13 bases lay in between. The germline V gene has CDR1 LNHDA and CDR2 SQIVND (reference sequence). There are 16 residues in the CDR3. The CDR3 nucleotides are TGTGCCAGTAGTATTTTACATGAAGTAAGCACAGATACGCAGTATTTT. The encoded protein is CASSILHEVSTDTQYF.

A few counts support this clonotype. A much larger clone differs by one base, so this may be a read error. V usage is TRBV2 and J usage is TRBJ2-5; D unresolved. V gave up 10 bases and J gave up 1 base, with 19 bases separating them. CDR3 length: 15 residues. The germline gives CDR1 SNHLY, CDR2 FYNNEI. The CDR3 reads CANSRRTALQETQYF. Here the CDR3 DNA reads TGTGCCAACAGCCGACGGACGGCACTCCAAGAGACCCAGTACTTC.

Concerning this clonotype itself: A much larger clonotype is one base distant, so this may be a read error. The V gene is TRBV5-1, the J gene TRBJ2-7, with a possible D match to TRBD1 (6 bases). The CDR3 runs 15 residues. Germline CDR1 reads SGHRS; CDR2 reads YFSETQ. DNA for the CDR3: TGCGCCAGCGGCTTGGGTCACAGGGACGTCTACGAGCAGTACTTC. Protein: CASGLGHRDVYEQYF.

V is TRBV18 and J is TRBJ2-2, with 7 bases matching TRBD2. Unmatched junction bases numbered 16, after V lost 0 bases and J lost 3 bases. Germline CDR1 and CDR2: KGHSH and LQKENI. CDR3 length equals 20 residues. Here the CDR3 reads CASSPPGSWRERGDTGELFF. Written as DNA, the CDR3 is TGTGCCAGCTCACCACCCGGGTCCTGGCGGGAGCGAGGGGACACCGGGGAGCTGTTTTTT.

V usage is TRBV19 and J usage is TRBJ2-2, with 11 bases aligning to TRBD2. Germline trimming cut 1 base from V and 9 bases from J; bases unmatched to any gene: 13. The CDR3 runs to 18 residues. Germline CDR1 is LNHDA and CDR2 is SQIVND (reference sequence). This chain's CDR3 is CASSIGGVAGGPGRELFF. CDR3 DNA sequence: TGTGCCAGTAGTATAGGAGGAGTAGCGGGGGGGCCAGGCCGGGAGCTGTTTTTT.

This clonotype turned up a few times. The J gene is TRBJ2-1, the V gene TRBV14; 10 bases are a match to TRBD2. This CDR3 comprises 14 residues. The V gene end was trimmed by 3 bases and the J gene end by 13 bases; junction bases not matched to a gene: 9. The germline CDR1 and CDR2 sequences are SGHDN and FVKESK. The CDR3 reads CASSQALLAGPQFF. The CDR3 DNA follows: TGTGCCAGCAGCCAGGCTTTACTAGCGGGGCCACAGTTCTTC.